The 6 T cell receptor beta chains presented below share a single source sample, sequenced in a study of CD8 T cells in ankylosing spondylitis. One entry per CDR3 protein results from TCRdb running MiXCR on the 5' RACE reads. This sample has 150,000 or so distinct CDR3 sequences, with roughly 10% found just once. Sequencing was performed on blood, either unsorted or a sorted T cell fraction (not recorded which). The receptors shown here come from a male donor with ankylosing spondylitis or in good health (not recorded which).

The V call is TRBV7-2, the J call TRBJ1-5, with a possible D match to TRBD1 (6 bases). The CDR3 sequence is 13 residues long. Trimming shortened V by 2 bases and J by 6 bases, and 8 bases separated the two germline ends. Germline CDR1 and CDR2: SGHTA and FQGNSA. This CDR3 is CASSLIGGQPQHF. CDR3 DNA: TGTGCCAGCAGCTTAATAGGGGGTCAGCCCCAGCATTTT.

The chain recombines TRBV5-1 with TRBJ2-5; D not resolved. The CDR3 covers 15 residues. Germline-derived CDR1 and CDR2 are SGHRS and YFSETQ. Trimming removed 0 bases from V and 5 bases from J, with 14 bases in between. Here the CDR3 DNA reads TGCGCCAGCAGCTTGGAGTTGCAGAGGAGTGAGACCCAGTACTTC. This encodes CASSLELQRSETQYF.

The table lists this clonotype with many counts. The chain uses TRBV29-1 and TRBJ2-7, with D possibly TRBD2 on 6 matching bases. Germline V CDR1 and CDR2: SQVTM, ANQGSEA. CDR3 size: 12 residues. V lost 5 bases to trimming and J lost 6 bases, with 14 bases between them. CDR3 DNA: TGCAGCGTTACGCGGGGCCCAGCCGAGCAGTACTTC. Amino acids: CSVTRGPAEQYF.

This clonotype occurred many times. The gene calls are TRBV5-1 and TRBJ2-1; D remains ambiguous. In germline, CDR1 is SGHRS, CDR2 YFSETQ. This CDR3 is 12 amino acids long. V lost 7 bases, J lost 1 base, and 6 bases lay in between. The CDR3 loop is CASYASYNEQFF. CDR3 in DNA: TGCGCCAGCTACGCATCCTACAATGAGCAGTTCTTC.

The rearrangement links TRBV7-9 to TRBJ1-1; TRBD1 is a possible D gene (5 bases). The V gene's germline CDR1 is SEHNR and CDR2 FQNEAQ (reference sequence). The CDR3 covers 14 residues. Trimming removed 4 bases at V and 1 base at J, with 10 bases between. As DNA, the CDR3 is TGTGCCAGCAGCTCCTCAGGACAGAACACTGAAGCTTTCTTT. Amino acid sequence: CASSSSGQNTEAFF.

This clonotype occurred many times. The chain combines TRBV11-2 with TRBJ2-3, with D unclear. This CDR3 is built from 15 residues. V gave up 2 bases and J gave up 0 bases, with 9 bases separating them. In germline, CDR1 is SGHAT, CDR2 FQNNGV. The CDR3 reads CASSLKGRSTDTQYF. The CDR3 nucleotides are TGTGCCAGCAGCTTAAAGGGCCGGAGCACAGATACGCAGTATTTT.